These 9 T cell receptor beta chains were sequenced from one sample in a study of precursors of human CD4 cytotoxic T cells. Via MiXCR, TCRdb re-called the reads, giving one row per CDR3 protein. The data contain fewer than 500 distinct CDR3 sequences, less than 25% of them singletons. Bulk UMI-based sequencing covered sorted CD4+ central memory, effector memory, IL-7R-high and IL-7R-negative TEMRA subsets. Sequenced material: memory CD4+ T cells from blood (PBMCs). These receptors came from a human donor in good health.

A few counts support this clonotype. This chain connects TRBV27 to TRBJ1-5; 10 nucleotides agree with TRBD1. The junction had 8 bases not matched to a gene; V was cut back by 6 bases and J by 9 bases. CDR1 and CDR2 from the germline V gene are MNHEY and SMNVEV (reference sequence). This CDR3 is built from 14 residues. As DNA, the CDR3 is TGTGCCAGCAGGGTGGGACAGGGGAGCGGGCCCCAGCATTTT. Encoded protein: CASRVGQGSGPQHF.

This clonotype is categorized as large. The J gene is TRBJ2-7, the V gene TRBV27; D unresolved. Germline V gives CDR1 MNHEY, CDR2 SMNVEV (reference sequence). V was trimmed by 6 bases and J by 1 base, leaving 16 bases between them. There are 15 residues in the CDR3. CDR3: CASSVNRWESYEQYF. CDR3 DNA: TGTGCCAGCAGCGTCAACCGATGGGAATCCTACGAGCAGTACTTC.

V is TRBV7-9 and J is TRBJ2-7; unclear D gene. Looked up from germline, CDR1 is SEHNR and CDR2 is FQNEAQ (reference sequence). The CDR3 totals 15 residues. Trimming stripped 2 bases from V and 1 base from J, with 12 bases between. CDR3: CASSLSRGTSYEQYF. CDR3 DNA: TGTGCCAGCAGCTTATCCAGAGGTACGTCCTACGAGCAGTACTTC.

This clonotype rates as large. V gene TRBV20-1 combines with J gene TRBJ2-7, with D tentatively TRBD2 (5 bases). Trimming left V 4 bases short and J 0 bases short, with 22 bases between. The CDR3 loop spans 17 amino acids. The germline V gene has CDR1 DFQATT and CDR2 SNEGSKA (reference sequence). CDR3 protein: CSAITRRAGYHSYEQYF. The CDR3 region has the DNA TGCAGTGCTATAACCCGCCGCGCGGGCTATCACTCCTACGAGCAGTACTTC.

This CDR3 reads CASSPGHHTDTQYF. The CDR3 DNA reads TGTGCCAGCAGCCCTGGACATCACACAGATACGCAGTATTTT. The chain carries TRBV7-3 and TRBJ2-3; D may be TRBD1 (5 bases). The CDR3 is 14 residues long. CDR1 and CDR2 from the germline V gene are SGHTA and FQGTGA. With 5 bases removed from V and 2 bases from J, the gap between germline ends came to 11 bases. The whole variable domain, filled in from reference TRBV7-3 and TRBJ2-3, reads GAGVSQTPSNKVTEKGKYVELRCDPISGHTALYWYRQSLGQGPEFLIYFQGTGAADDSGLPNDRFFAVRPEGSVSTLKIQRTERGDSAVYLCASSPGHHTDTQYFGPGTRLTVL.

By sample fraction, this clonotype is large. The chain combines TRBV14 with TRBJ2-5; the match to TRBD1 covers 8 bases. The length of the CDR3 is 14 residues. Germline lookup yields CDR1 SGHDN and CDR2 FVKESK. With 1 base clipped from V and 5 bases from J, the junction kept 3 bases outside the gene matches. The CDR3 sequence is CASSQGYRGETQYF. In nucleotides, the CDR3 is TGTGCCAGCAGCCAAGGATACAGGGGGGAGACCCAGTACTTC. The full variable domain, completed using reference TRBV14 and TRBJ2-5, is EAGVTQFPSHSVIEKGQTVTLRCDPISGHDNLYWYRRVMGKEIKFLLHFVKESKQDESGMPNNRFLAERTGGTYSTLKVQPAELEDSGVYFCASSQGYRGETQYFGPGTRLLVL.

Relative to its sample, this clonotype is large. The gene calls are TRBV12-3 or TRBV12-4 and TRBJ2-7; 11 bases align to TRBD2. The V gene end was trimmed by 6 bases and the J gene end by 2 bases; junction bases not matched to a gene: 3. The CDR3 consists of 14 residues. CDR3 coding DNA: TGTGCCAGCAGGCTAGCGGGAGGCCCCTACGAGCAGTACTTC. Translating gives CASRLAGGPYEQYF.

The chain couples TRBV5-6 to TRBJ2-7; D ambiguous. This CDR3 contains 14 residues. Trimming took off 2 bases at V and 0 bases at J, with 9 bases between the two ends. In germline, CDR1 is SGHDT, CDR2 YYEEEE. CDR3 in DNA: TGTGCCAGCAGCTTTAGTTCCCACTCCTACGAGCAGTACTTC. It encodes CASSFSSHSYEQYF. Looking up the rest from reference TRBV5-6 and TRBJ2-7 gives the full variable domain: DAGVTQSPTHLIKTRGQQVTLRCSPKSGHDTVSWYQQALGQGPQFIFQYYEEEERQRGNFPDRFSGHQFPNYSSELNVNALLLGDSALYLCASSFSSHSYEQYFGPGTRLTVT.

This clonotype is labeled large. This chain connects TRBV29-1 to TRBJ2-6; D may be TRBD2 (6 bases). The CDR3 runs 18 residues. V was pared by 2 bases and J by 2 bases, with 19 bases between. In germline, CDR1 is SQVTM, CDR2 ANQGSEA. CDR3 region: CSVETGEALGTGANVLTF. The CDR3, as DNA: TGCAGCGTTGAAACGGGGGAGGCCCTCGGCACTGGGGCCAACGTCCTGACTTTC. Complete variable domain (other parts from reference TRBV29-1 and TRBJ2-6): SAVISQKPSRDICQRGTSLTIQCQVDSQVTMMFWYRQQPGQSLTLIATANQGSEATYESGFVIDKFPISRPNLTFSTLTVSNMSPEDSSIYLCSVETGEALGTGANVLTFGAGSRLTVL.